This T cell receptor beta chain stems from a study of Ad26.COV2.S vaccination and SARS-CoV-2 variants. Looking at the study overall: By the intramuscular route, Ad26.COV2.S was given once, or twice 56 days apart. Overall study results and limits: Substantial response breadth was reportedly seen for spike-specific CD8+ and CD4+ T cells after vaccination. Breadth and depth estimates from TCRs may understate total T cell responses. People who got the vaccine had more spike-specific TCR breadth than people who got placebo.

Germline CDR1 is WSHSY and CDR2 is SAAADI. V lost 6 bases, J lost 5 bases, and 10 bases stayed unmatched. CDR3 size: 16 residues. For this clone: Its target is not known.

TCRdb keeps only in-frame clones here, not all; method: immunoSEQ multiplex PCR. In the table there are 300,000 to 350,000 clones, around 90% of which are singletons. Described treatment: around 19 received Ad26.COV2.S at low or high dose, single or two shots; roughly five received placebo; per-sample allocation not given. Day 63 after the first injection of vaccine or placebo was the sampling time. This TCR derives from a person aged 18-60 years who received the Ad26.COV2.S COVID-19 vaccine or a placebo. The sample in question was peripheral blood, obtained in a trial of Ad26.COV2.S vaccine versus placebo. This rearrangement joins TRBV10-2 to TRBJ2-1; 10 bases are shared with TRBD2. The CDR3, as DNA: TGCGCCAGCAGGGGAACTAGCGGGGAGGGGAACAATGAGCAGTTCTTC. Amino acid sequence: CASRGTSGEGNNEQFF.